The 21 T cell receptor beta chains below were found in one sample sequenced in a study of shared clonotypes between healthy human individuals. TCRdb's copy holds only in-frame clones and misses some; the assay was immunoSEQ multiplex PCR. The sample contains 550,000 to 850,000 clones, 72% of which appear only once. Sequencing was carried out using memory CD4+ T cells sorted from blood. Subset specified: CD45RA-negative fraction. These receptors were taken from a woman under 40 in good health.

The chain recombines TRBV7-9 with TRBJ2-3; perhaps TRBD2 as D (5 bases). This CDR3 has 16 amino acids. From germline, CDR1 is SEHNR and CDR2 FQNEAQ (reference sequence). Trimming pared 0 bases from V and 4 bases from J, leaving 14 bases between. The CDR3 protein is CASSLASFRDADTQYF. The CDR3 DNA is TGTGCCAGCAGCTTAGCGAGTTTCCGGGATGCAGATACGCAGTATTTT.

The chain uses TRBV9 and TRBJ1-5; 11 bases match TRBD1. Germline CDR1 reads SGDLS; CDR2 reads YYNGEE. The CDR3 extends over 15 amino acids. Germline trimming cut 3 bases from V and 8 bases from J; bases unmatched to any gene: 7. The CDR3 DNA is TGTGCCAGCAGCGCCTCTGGACAGGGGGCGAAGCCCCAGCATTTT. This gives the protein CASSASGQGAKPQHF.

This chain links TRBV27 with TRBJ2-2, with 11 bases lining up with TRBD1. With 8 bases clipped from V and 4 bases from J, the junction kept 6 bases outside the gene matches. Germline CDR1 reads MNHEY; CDR2 reads SMNVEV (reference sequence). This CDR3 has 15 amino acids. The CDR3 sequence is CASRRDRGSTGELFF. In DNA form, the CDR3 reads TGTGCCAGCCGCCGGGACAGGGGGTCCACCGGGGAGCTGTTTTTT.

The count of this clone is one. For the CDR3, the DNA is TGTGCCAGTCGACGCCGGTCCGATCAGCCCCAGCATTTT. This translates into CASRRRSDQPQHF. The rearrangement joins TRBV19 to TRBJ1-5, with D hard to call. V lost 8 bases and J 5 bases, leaving 13 bases between the germline ends. Germline V gene lookup returns CDR1 LNHDA and CDR2 SQIVND (reference sequence). The CDR3 covers 13 residues.

This chain links TRBV5-4 with TRBJ1-4; possible D gene TRBD1, 6 bases. This CDR3 has 15 amino acids. The germline V and J ends were trimmed by 0 bases and 2 bases, with 8 bases remaining between them. Germline V gene sequence: CDR1 SGHNT, CDR2 YYREEE (reference sequence). CDR3 sequence: CASSLGGRTNEKLFF. CDR3 DNA: TGTGCCAGCAGCTTGGGGGGGCGGACTAATGAAAAACTGTTTTTT.

Only a few counts were recorded for this clone. The CDR3 sequence: CASSLILAGETGELFF. In DNA, the CDR3 is TGTGCCAGCAGCTTAATTCTAGCGGGAGAAACCGGGGAGCTGTTTTTT. This chain links TRBV7-8 with TRBJ2-2; 10 positions agree with TRBD2. V gave up 2 bases and J gave up 5 bases; unmatched junction bases: 5. This CDR3 comprises 16 residues. Germline values: CDR1 SGHVS, CDR2 FQNEAQ.

The rearrangement uses TRBV7-2 and TRBJ2-7, with 12 bases aligning to TRBD2. Germline trimming cut 5 bases from V and 5 bases from J; bases unmatched to any gene: 7. The V gene's germline CDR1 is SGHTA and CDR2 FQGNSA. CDR3 size: 15 residues. The chain's CDR3 is CASSHWTSGMDEQYF. In DNA form, the CDR3 reads TGTGCCAGCAGCCACTGGACTAGCGGGATGGACGAGCAGTACTTC. Full variable domain (outside the CDR3, taken from reference TRBV7-2 and TRBJ2-7): GAGVSQSPSNKVTEKGKDVELRCDPISGHTALYWYRQSLGQGLEFLIYFQGNSAPDKSGLPSDRFSAERTGGSVSTLTIQRTQQEDSAVYLCASSHWTSGMDEQYFGPGTRLTVT.

In this sample, this clone turned up a few times. The chain uses TRBV14 and TRBJ2-2, with D perhaps TRBD2 (6 bases). V lost 2 bases, J lost 2 bases, and 9 bases lay in between. The germline gives CDR1 SGHDN, CDR2 FVKESK. This CDR3 is built from 15 residues. The DNA for the CDR3 is TGTGCCAGCAGCCAAATAGCGGTAAACACCGGGGAGCTGTTTTTT. This codes for CASSQIAVNTGELFF.

The chain recombines TRBV27 with TRBJ1-1; the D is unclear. Germline CDR1 and CDR2: MNHEY and SMNVEV (reference sequence). Trimming took off 3 bases at V and 5 bases at J, with 10 bases between the two ends. The CDR3 totals 13 residues. The DNA of the CDR3 is TGTGCCAGCAGTTTGTCCCGGAGGACTGAAGCTTTCTTT. Its translation: CASSLSRRTEAFF.

The CDR3 DNA is TGCGCCAGCAGTGATCGGCTAGCGGGGGTCGAGACCCAGTACTTC. The encoded protein is CASSDRLAGVETQYF. The chain joins TRBV10-1 to TRBJ2-5; TRBD2 agrees at 10 bases. This CDR3 has 15 residues. From germline, CDR1 is WNHNN and CDR2 SYGVQD (reference sequence). The V and J ends lost 3 bases and 5 bases, in that order; junction bases with no gene match: 6.

This clone occurred many times. The rearrangement links TRBV7-3 to TRBJ1-2; 8 bases line up with TRBD1. The CDR3 has 15 amino acids. CDR1 and CDR2 (germline): SGHTA, FQGTGA. V trimming: 2 bases; J trimming: 7 bases; junction bases outside the gene matches: 9. The CDR3 here is CASSLWQRQGAGYTF. The CDR3 nucleotides read TGTGCCAGCAGCTTATGGCAGCGGCAGGGGGCTGGCTACACCTTC.

The DNA for the CDR3 is TGTGCCAGCAGCTCCTCGGCGGATAGCTCCTACAATGAGCAGTTCTTC. Amino acids: CASSSSADSSYNEQFF. V and J are TRBV11-1 and TRBJ2-1; D gene uncertain. Germline V gene data show CDR1 as SGHAT and CDR2 as FQDESV (reference sequence). Trimming removed 4 bases from V and 0 bases from J, with 13 bases in between. This CDR3 contains 16 residues.

The chain couples TRBV2 to TRBJ2-7, with 7 bases fitting TRBD2. Trimming removed 6 bases from V and 4 bases from J; junction bases left unmatched: 12. The CDR3 is made up of 15 amino acids. Germline V gives CDR1 SNHLY, CDR2 FYNNEI. The CDR3 DNA reads as TGTGCCAGCAGCCCGAATCTAGCGGTCCTTTACGAGCAGTACTTC. This translates into CASSPNLAVLYEQYF.

With regard to this clone: A far more abundant clone sits one base away, making this likely a read error. Other DNA variants within this sample encode the same CDR3. The V gene is TRBV7-2, the J gene TRBJ2-5; TRBD2 matches at 7 bases. CDR3 length: 13 residues. The V gene's germline CDR1 is SGHTA and CDR2 FQGNSA. The CDR3 DNA reads TGTGCTAGCAGTCTAATGGGAGGGGAGACCCAGTACTTC. Its protein product is CASSLMGGETQYF.

The table lists this clone with a few counts. The chain has TRBV7-9 and TRBJ2-5; 14 bases are shared with TRBD2. V shed 4 bases and J 2 bases; nucleotides not matched to a gene: 9. This CDR3 comprises 18 residues. The germline CDR1 and CDR2 sequences are SEHNR and FQNEAQ (reference sequence). The CDR3 bases are TGTGCCAGCAGCTCGCCGGGACTAGCGGGAGCTCGGCAAGAGACCCAGTACTTC. This sequence encodes CASSSPGLAGARQETQYF.

V is TRBV19 and J is TRBJ1-2; D is ambiguous. The CDR3 is 13 residues long. V shed 3 bases and J shed 6 bases, with 11 bases lying between them. Germline CDR1 LNHDA, CDR2 SQIVND (reference sequence). This CDR3 is CASSIGGINGYTF. The CDR3 coding sequence is TGTGCCAGTAGTATCGGAGGGATTAATGGCTACACCTTC.

This clone was seen a few times. The chain employs TRBV28 and TRBJ2-7; 9 nucleotides align to TRBD1. The CDR3 runs to 16 residues. V lost 2 bases, J lost 2 bases, and 7 bases stayed unmatched. Per the germline V gene, CDR1 is MDHEN and CDR2 is SYDVKM. The CDR3 DNA is TGTGCCAGCAGTTTAGCCGGGACAGGGTGGGCCTACGAGCAGTACTTC. Translated: CASSLAGTGWAYEQYF. Full variable domain (missing parts from reference TRBV28 and TRBJ2-7): DVKVTQSSRYLVKRTGEKVFLECVQDMDHENMFWYRQDPGLGLRLIYFSYDVKMKEKGDIPEGYSVSREKKERFSLILESASTNQTSMYLCASSLAGTGWAYEQYFGPGTRLTVT.

J is TRBJ1-2 and V is TRBV6-6; TRBD1 agrees at 7 bases. V gave up 5 bases and J gave up 3 bases; unmatched junction bases: 6. This CDR3 contains 14 residues. CDR1 is MNHNY and CDR2 is SVGAGI in the germline V gene (reference sequence). CDR3 sequence: CASSATGVDYGYTF. CDR3 nucleotide sequence: TGTGCCAGCAGTGCAACAGGGGTGGACTATGGCTACACCTTC.

The CDR3 DNA follows: TGTGCCAGCAGTCTGACTAGCGGGAACGCAGATACGCAGTATTTT. Protein sequence: CASSLTSGNADTQYF. The gene calls are TRBV28 and TRBJ2-3; the match to TRBD2 covers 11 bases. From germline, CDR1 is MDHEN and CDR2 SYDVKM. V gave up 5 bases and J gave up 4 bases; unmatched junction bases: 5. The CDR3 totals 15 residues. The full variable domain, in which reference TRBV28 and TRBJ2-3 provide the parts outside the CDR3, is DVKVTQSSRYLVKRTGEKVFLECVQDMDHENMFWYRQDPGLGLRLIYFSYDVKMKEKGDIPEGYSVSREKKERFSLILESASTNQTSMYLCASSLTSGNADTQYFGPGTRLTVL.

The chain is built from TRBV6-6 and TRBJ2-2; TRBD1 agrees at 9 bases. Germline V gene lookup returns CDR1 MNHNY and CDR2 SVGAGI (reference sequence). CDR3 length: 14 residues. With 6 bases clipped from V and 3 bases from J, the junction kept 2 bases outside the gene matches. The DNA for the CDR3 is TGTGCCAGCAGGGGGGACAGGGACACCGGGGAGCTGTTTTTT. This encodes CASRGDRDTGELFF.

The CDR3 bases are TGTGCCAGCCAGGGACTAGGTTTCGGGGAGCTGTTTTTT. Translation gives CASQGLGFGELFF. The rearrangement joins TRBV28 to TRBJ2-2; TRBD2 aligns across 8 bases. The CDR3 has 13 amino acids. With V trimmed by 8 bases and J by 7 bases, 6 bases remained unmatched. The germline V gene has CDR1 MDHEN and CDR2 SYDVKM.